This TCR beta chain was retrieved from a study of cytomegalovirus exposure and HLA in healthy donors. The study's findings and limits: Earlier analysis looked at TCR beta V segments, and most were productive about 87% or about 30% of the time.

The V gene lost 0 bases and the J gene lost 2 bases, with 15 bases spanning the gap. The germline gives CDR1 SGDLS, CDR2 YYNGEE. This CDR3 contains 16 residues. The PCR ran on 60 Vbeta and 13 Jbeta primers. The repertoire was sequenced with immunoSEQ multiplex PCR; TCRdb's copy has only in-frame clones and lacks some. The data hold about 120,000 clones, with around three quarters observed a single time. Regarding this clone: As yet, its antigen is unknown.

The chain uses TRBV9 and TRBJ2-7; the D gene is possibly TRBD1 (5 bases). The sample was PBMCs. The sequence was obtained from a young man in good health and CMV-seronegative. The CDR3 DNA is TGTGCCAGCAGCGTAGCTCCGGACACGGCCACCTACGAGCAGTACTTC. Its translation: CASSVAPDTATYEQYF.